These 15 T cell receptor beta chains originate from one sample sequenced in a study of blood T cell repertoires in COVID-19. Libraries were prepared by immunoSEQ multiplex PCR; TCRdb keeps only in-frame clonotypes and omits some of them. The sample consists of 100,000 or so clones, roughly 87% of them appearing once. The sequencing input was peripheral blood. The receptors were gathered from a woman aged 60-75 years with acute or convalescent COVID-19.

The chain recombines TRBV7-6 with TRBJ2-5; D might be TRBD1 (5 bases). From germline, CDR1 is SGHVS and CDR2 FNYEAQ. V was shortened by 0 bases and J by 7 bases, with 6 bases between the two germline ends. The CDR3 spans 12 residues. CDR3 DNA: TGTGCCAGCAGCTTAGCCCAGGGGACCCAGTACTTC. Protein product: CASSLAQGTQYF.

This chain joins TRBV5-1 and TRBJ2-3; D gene uncertain. Looked up from germline, CDR1 is SGHRS and CDR2 is YFSETQ. V gave up 0 bases and J gave up 2 bases, with 13 bases separating them. The CDR3 sequence is 16 residues long. The DNA for the CDR3 is TGCGCCAGCAGCTTGGGATTGTCGGAGTCCACAGATACGCAGTATTTT. It translates to CASSLGLSESTDTQYF.

The chain links TRBV28 to TRBJ2-5; 7 positions match TRBD1. The CDR3 is 17 amino acids. Germline V gene data show CDR1 as MDHEN and CDR2 as SYDVKM. The J segment lost 5 bases and the V segment lost 4 bases, leaving 16 bases of the junction unmatched. The CDR3 is CASSSIRLGDRDETQYF. The CDR3 region has the DNA TGTGCCAGCAGTTCCATACGCCTAGGAGACAGGGATGAGACCCAGTACTTC. The full variable domain, its missing parts supplied by reference TRBV28 and TRBJ2-5, is DVKVTQSSRYLVKRTGEKVFLECVQDMDHENMFWYRQDPGLGLRLIYFSYDVKMKEKGDIPEGYSVSREKKERFSLILESASTNQTSMYLCASSSIRLGDRDETQYFGPGTRLLVL.

The V gene is TRBV6-1, the J gene TRBJ1-2; D remains unclear. CDR3 length: 14 amino acids. The germline V gene has CDR1 MNHNS and CDR2 SASEGT. Trimming took 1 base from V and 4 from J, leaving 10 bases between them. The CDR3 coding sequence is TGTGCCAGCAGTGAAGGGGCCCTCACCTATGGCTACACCTTC. Protein sequence: CASSEGALTYGYTF.

The CDR3 reads CASSGGGLAGVTEQFF. The CDR3 DNA follows: TGCGCCAGCAGCGGAGGGGGACTAGCGGGAGTTACTGAGCAGTTCTTC. The chain uses TRBV5-1 and TRBJ2-1; 14 bases match TRBD2. The CDR3 covers 16 residues. Trimming removed 4 bases from V and 9 bases from J; junction bases left unmatched: 9. In germline, CDR1 is SGHRS, CDR2 YFSETQ.

This rearrangement joins TRBV2 to TRBJ2-1, with D maybe TRBD2 (5 bases). Germline V gene lookup returns CDR1 SNHLY and CDR2 FYNNEI. The CDR3 runs to 13 residues. The ends were cut back, 5 bases at V and 4 bases at J, with 9 bases in the middle. The CDR3 DNA follows: TGTGCCAGCAGTCGAGCGGAGTACAATGAGCAGTTCTTC. Protein product: CASSRAEYNEQFF.

The CDR3 nucleotides are TGTGCCAGCAGTGACTCGTATGGTAGCACTGAAGCTTTCTTT. Its protein product is CASSDSYGSTEAFF. The chain links TRBV6-4 to TRBJ1-1, with unresolved D. Trimming stripped 0 bases from V and 4 bases from J, with 9 bases between. The V gene's germline CDR1 is MRHNA and CDR2 SNTAGT. The CDR3 is 14 residues long.

CDR3 bases: TGTGCCAGCAGTTACTCAGGGGCAGTTCAGCCCCAGCATTTT. Its protein is CASSYSGAVQPQHF. The chain carries TRBV6-5 and TRBJ1-5, with D possibly TRBD1 on 5 matching bases. V dropped 0 bases and J dropped 6 bases, with 9 bases sitting between them. This CDR3 has 14 residues. The germline gives CDR1 MNHEY, CDR2 SVGAGI.

This chain links TRBV28 with TRBJ2-1, with TRBD1 matching 9 bases. The ends lost 2 bases at V and 8 bases at J; junction bases unmatched: 7. The CDR3 has 15 amino acids. The germline V gene encodes CDR1 MDHEN and CDR2 SYDVKM. The CDR3 loop reads CASSLRTGVLDEQFF. CDR3 coding DNA: TGTGCCAGCAGTTTAAGGACAGGGGTTTTGGATGAGCAGTTCTTC.

J is TRBJ1-2 and V is TRBV27; 7 bases align to TRBD1. CDR3 length: 13 residues. V trimming: 5 bases; J trimming: 7 bases; junction bases outside the gene matches: 7. Germline CDR1 and CDR2: MNHEY and SMNVEV (reference sequence). The CDR3 DNA is TGTGCCAGCAGTCCAGACAGGGTACTTGGCTACACCTTC. Residues: CASSPDRVLGYTF.

CDR3 DNA: TGTGCCAGCAGTTTATCCCTCATAGCGGGGTACGAGTATTTT. It is translated as CASSLSLIAGYEYF. The chain combines TRBV27 with TRBJ2-3, with 8 bases lining up with TRBD2. This CDR3 is 14 amino acids long. The junction had 9 bases not matched to a gene; V was cut back by 0 bases and J by 13 bases. Germline CDR1 is MNHEY and CDR2 is SMNVEV (reference sequence).

The V gene is TRBV5-1, the J gene TRBJ1-3, with 8 bases identical to TRBD1. After removal of 4 bases from V and 2 bases from J, the junction contained 8 bases not matched to a gene. The CDR3 covers 16 residues. The germline V gene encodes CDR1 SGHRS and CDR2 YFSETQ. In DNA form, the CDR3 reads TGCGCCAGCAGCGTAACAGGGGGAGACGCTGGAAACACCATATATTTT. Translation: CASSVTGGDAGNTIYF.

V usage is TRBV25-1 and J usage is TRBJ2-2; 9 nucleotides agree with TRBD2. The CDR3 is 16 residues long. Germline V CDR1 and CDR2: MGHDK, SYGVNS. The V segment lost 2 bases and the J segment 7 bases; nucleotides outside the gene matches: 8. CDR3 sequence (DNA): TGTGCCAGCAGTGAAGTTTTGGGGACTAGCCACGGGGAGCTGTTTTTT. This sequence encodes CASSEVLGTSHGELFF.

This chain links TRBV15 with TRBJ2-7; no reliable D call. Trimming removed 0 bases from V and 7 bases from J, with 10 bases in between. CDR1 LNHNV and CDR2 YYDKDF come from the germline V gene (reference sequence). The CDR3 loop spans 13 amino acids. CDR3: CATSRDLAGEQYV. CDR3 sequence (DNA): TGTGCCACCAGCAGAGATCTTGCCGGGGAGCAGTACGTC.

The J gene is TRBJ1-5, the V gene TRBV7-9, with D tentatively TRBD1 (5 bases). Germline V gives CDR1 SEHNR, CDR2 FQNEAQ (reference sequence). The CDR3 extends over 15 amino acids. The ends were cut back, 4 bases at V and 3 bases at J, with 13 bases in the middle. In DNA form, the CDR3 reads TGTGCCAGCAGCTCCCAGGGTGGCGCCAATCAGCCCCAGCATTTT. Translating gives CASSSQGGANQPQHF.